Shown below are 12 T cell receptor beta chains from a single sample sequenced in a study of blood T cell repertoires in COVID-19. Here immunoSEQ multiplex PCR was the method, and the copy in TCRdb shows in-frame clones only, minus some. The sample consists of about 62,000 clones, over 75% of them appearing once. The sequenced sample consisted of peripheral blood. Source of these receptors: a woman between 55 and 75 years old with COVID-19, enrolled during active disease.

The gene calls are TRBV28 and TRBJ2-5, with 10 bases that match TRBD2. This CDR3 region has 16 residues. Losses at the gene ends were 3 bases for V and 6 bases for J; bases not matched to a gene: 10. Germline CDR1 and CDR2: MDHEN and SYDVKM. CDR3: CASSLLSGRVVKTQYF. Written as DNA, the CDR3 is TGTGCCAGCAGTTTGCTGAGCGGGAGGGTCGTAAAGACCCAGTACTTC.

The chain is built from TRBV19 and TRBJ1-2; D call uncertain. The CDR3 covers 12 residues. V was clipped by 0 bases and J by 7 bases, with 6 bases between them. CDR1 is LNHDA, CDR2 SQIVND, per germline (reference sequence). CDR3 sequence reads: CASSIDGAGYTF. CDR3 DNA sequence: TGTGCCAGTAGTATAGATGGAGCTGGCTACACCTTC.

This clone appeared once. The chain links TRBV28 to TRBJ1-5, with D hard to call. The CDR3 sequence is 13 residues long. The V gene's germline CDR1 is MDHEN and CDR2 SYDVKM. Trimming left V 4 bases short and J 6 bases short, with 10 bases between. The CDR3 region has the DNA TGTGCCAGCAGTTATGCGGGAAGTCAGCCCCAGCATTTT. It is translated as CASSYAGSQPQHF.

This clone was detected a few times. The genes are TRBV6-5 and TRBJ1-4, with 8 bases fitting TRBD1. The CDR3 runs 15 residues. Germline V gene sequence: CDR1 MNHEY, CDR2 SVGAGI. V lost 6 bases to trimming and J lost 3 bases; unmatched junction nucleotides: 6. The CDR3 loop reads CASSPPGQANEKLFF. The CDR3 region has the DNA TGTGCCAGCAGCCCGCCGGGACAGGCTAATGAAAAACTGTTTTTT.

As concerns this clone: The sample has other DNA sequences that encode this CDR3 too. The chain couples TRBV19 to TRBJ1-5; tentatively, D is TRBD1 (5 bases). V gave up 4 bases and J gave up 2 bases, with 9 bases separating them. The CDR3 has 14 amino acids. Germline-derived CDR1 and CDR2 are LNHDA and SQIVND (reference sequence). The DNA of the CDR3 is TGTGCCAGTAGTACCCAGGGTGGCAATCAGCCCCAGCATTTT. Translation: CASSTQGGNQPQHF.

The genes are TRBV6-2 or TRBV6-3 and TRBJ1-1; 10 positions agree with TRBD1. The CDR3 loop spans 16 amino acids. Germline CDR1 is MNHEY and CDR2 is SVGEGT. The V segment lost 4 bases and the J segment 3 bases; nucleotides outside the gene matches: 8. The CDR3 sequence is CASSSQPGQGYTEAFF. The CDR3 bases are TGTGCCAGCAGTTCACAACCGGGACAGGGGTACACTGAAGCTTTCTTT.

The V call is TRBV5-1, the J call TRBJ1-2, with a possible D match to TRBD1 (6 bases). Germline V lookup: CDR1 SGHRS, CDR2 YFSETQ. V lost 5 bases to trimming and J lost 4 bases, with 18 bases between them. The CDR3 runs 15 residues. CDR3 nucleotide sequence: TGCGCCAGCAGGGTGGACAGCTCACATTTCTATGGCTACACCTTC. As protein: CASRVDSSHFYGYTF.

DNA for the CDR3: TGTGCCAGCAGTGAATTGGGGCGGTCTGGGGCCAACGTCCTGACTTTC. It codes for CASSELGRSGANVLTF. The chain has TRBV6-1 and TRBJ2-6, with D possibly matching TRBD1 (5 bases). The CDR3 consists of 16 residues. V lost 2 bases and J lost 1, with 9 bases in between. The germline CDR1 and CDR2 sequences are MNHNS and SASEGT.

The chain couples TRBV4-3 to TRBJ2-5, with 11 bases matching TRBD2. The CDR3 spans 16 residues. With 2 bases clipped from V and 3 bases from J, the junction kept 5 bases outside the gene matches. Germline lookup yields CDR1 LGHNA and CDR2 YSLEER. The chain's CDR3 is CASSQTSGSREETQYF. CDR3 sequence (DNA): TGCGCCAGCAGCCAAACTAGCGGGAGTCGAGAAGAGACCCAGTACTTC.

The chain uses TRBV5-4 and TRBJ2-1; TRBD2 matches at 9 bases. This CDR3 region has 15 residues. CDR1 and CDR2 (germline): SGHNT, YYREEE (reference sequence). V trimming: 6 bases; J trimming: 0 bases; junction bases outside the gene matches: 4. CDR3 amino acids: CASNLAGSSYNEQFF. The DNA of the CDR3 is TGTGCCAGCAACCTAGCGGGAAGCTCCTACAATGAGCAGTTCTTC.

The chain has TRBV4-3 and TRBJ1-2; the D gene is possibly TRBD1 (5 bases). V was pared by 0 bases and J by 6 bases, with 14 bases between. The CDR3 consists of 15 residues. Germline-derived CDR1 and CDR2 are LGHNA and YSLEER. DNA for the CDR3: TGCGCCAGCAGCCAAGATCTTAGCCAGGGCGATGGCTACACCTTC. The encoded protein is CASSQDLSQGDGYTF.

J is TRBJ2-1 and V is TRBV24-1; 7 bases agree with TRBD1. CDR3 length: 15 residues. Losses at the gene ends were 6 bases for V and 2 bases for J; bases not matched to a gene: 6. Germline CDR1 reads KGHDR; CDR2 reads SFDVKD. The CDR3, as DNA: TGTGCCACCAGTCCGGCAGGGGGAACCTACAATGAGCAGTTCTTC. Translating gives CATSPAGGTYNEQFF.